The rows below give T cell receptor beta chains drawn from one sample of a study of T cell responses to AZD1222 COVID-19 vaccine. The table came from immunoSEQ multiplex PCR; TCRdb's copy has only in-frame clones and leaves some out. The table lists fewer than 120,000 clones, nearly 90% of them singletons. The material was peripheral blood, obtained on day 0 of AZD1222 vaccination. The receptors were sampled from an adult in good health. Each CDR3 is given with its conserved first and last residue. A D gene is named only where the DNA matches it firmly. Only some rows state a clone size, as once, few, many or a class for expanded clones.

- | - | 15 | TRBJ1-2 | TRBV11-2 | TGTGCCAGCAGCCCCGGCTGGAAAGGGAAGGGCGGCTACACCTTC | CASSPGWKGKGGYTF
- | - | 13 | TRBJ1-1 | TRBV6-4 | TGTGCCAGCAGTGACAGGCCGAACACTGAAGCTTTCTTT | CASSDRPNTEAFF
- | - | 14 | TRBJ1-5 | TRBV10-2 | TGCGCCAGCAGTGGGCAGGGTCAGGTTCAGCCCCAGCATTTT | CASSGQGQVQPQHF
- | - | 13 | TRBJ1-1 | TRBV6-2/TRBV6-3 | TGTGCCAGCAGTTTAGGAGCGAACACTGAAGCTTTCTTT | CASSLGANTEAFF
- | - | 16 | TRBJ2-1 | TRBV9 | TGTGCCAGCAGCCCACCAGCAGGAAGCTCCTACAATGAGCAGTTCTTC | CASSPPAGSSYNEQFF
- | - | 15 | TRBJ1-6 | TRBV5-1 | TGCGCCAGCAGCGGGACGGCCAACTATAATTCACCCCTCCACTTT | CASSGTANYNSPLHF
TRBD1 | few | 13 | TRBJ1-2 | TRBV27 | TGTGCCAGCAGAAGGGGACAGGGCTATGGCTACACCTTC | CASRRGQGYGYTF
- | - | 16 | TRBJ1-3 | TRBV7-2 | TGTGCCAGCAGCTTAGCCCCAGCGAGCTCTGGAAACACCATATATTTT | CASSLAPASSGNTIYF
TRBD1 | few | 17 | TRBJ1-2 | TRBV28 | TGTGCCAGCACCTCTTTAGGCGGGACAGGGCTCGGCTATGGCTACACCTTC | CASTSLGGTGLGYGYTF
TRBD1 | few | 15 | TRBJ2-7 | TRBV6-5 | TGTGCCAGCAGCCCGCGGACAGGGAGCTCCTACGAGCAGTACTTC | CASSPRTGSSYEQYF
TRBD2 | few | 12 | TRBJ2-5 | TRBV7-9 | TGTGCCAGCAGCTTACCTGGGGGGGACCAGTACTTC | CASSLPGGDQYF
TRBD1 | - | 16 | TRBJ1-5 | TRBV6-1 | TGTGCCAGCAGTGCTGTAGGGGGCCAGAACAATCAGCCCCAGCATTTT | CASSAVGGQNNQPQHF
TRBD2 | - | 15 | TRBJ2-2 | TRBV3-1/TRBV3-2 | TGTGCCAGCAGCCTCGGGGGAGGGGACACCGGGGAGCTGTTTTTT | CASSLGGGDTGELFF
TRBD2 | - | 16 | TRBJ2-7 | TRBV5-1 | TGCGCCAGCAGCTTGGGAGTAGCGGGTATCTCCTACGAGCAGTACTTC | CASSLGVAGISYEQYF
- | - | 15 | TRBJ1-6 | TRBV4-1 | TGCGCCAGCAGCCAAGAGTTAGTTTCAGATTCACCCCTCCACTTT | CASSQELVSDSPLHF
TRBD1 | - | 20 | TRBJ2-7 | TRBV19 | TGTGCCAGTAGAGTTGTTTGGGGGGACAGGGGACTCTCGGTTCTCTACGAGCAGTACTTC | CASRVVWGDRGLSVLYEQYF
- | - | 13 | TRBJ1-6 | TRBV11-2 | TGTGCCAGCAGCTTAAGCGAGTCCTCACCCCTCCACTTT | CASSLSESSPLHF
- | - | 16 | TRBJ1-6 | TRBV21-1 | TGTGCCAGCAGCAAACGACCGGCGGATTATAATTCACCCCTCCACTTT | CASSKRPADYNSPLHF
TRBD1 | - | 14 | TRBJ1-4 | TRBV30 | TGTGCCTGGAGACGACAGGGGAGCGGAGAAAAACTGTTTTTT | CAWRRQGSGEKLFF
- | - | 13 | TRBJ2-2 | TRBV19 | TGTGCCAGTAGTAGGGCAACAACCGGGGAGCTGTTTTTT | CASSRATTGELFF
- | - | 11 | TRBJ2-7 | TRBV19 | TGTGCCAGTGGGCTAGCCTACGAGCAGTACTTC | CASGLAYEQYF
- | - | 11 | TRBJ1-2 | TRBV24-1 | TGTGCCACCAGTGACGAGAGCGGATACACCTTC | CATSDESGYTF
TRBD1 | - | 15 | TRBJ2-7 | TRBV28 | TGTGCCAGCAGTTCCGGGACAGGGAGGGGCTACGAGCAGTACTTC | CASSSGTGRGYEQYF
- | - | 11 | TRBJ2-7 | TRBV6-2/TRBV6-3 | TGTGCCAGCAGTTCAACTTACGAGCAGTACTTC | CASSSTYEQYF
TRBD1 | - | 15 | TRBJ2-7 | TRBV18 | TGTGCCAGCTCACTTGGGACAGCCGCCACCTACGAGCAGTACTTC | CASSLGTAATYEQYF
TRBD1 | - | 14 | TRBJ2-5 | TRBV3-1/TRBV3-2 | TGTGCCAGCAGCCAAGGGACAGGGGGCGAGACCCAGTACTTC | CASSQGTGGETQYF
- | - | 12 | TRBJ2-1 | TRBV7-8 | TGTGCCGCCTGGACGGTGTACAATGAGCAGTTCTTC | CAAWTVYNEQFF
- | once | 15 | TRBJ2-7 | TRBV5-1 | TGCGCCAGCAGCTTGGCCGGGGGAGAAGGCTACGAGCAGTACTTC | CASSLAGGEGYEQYF
TRBD2 | once | 16 | TRBJ2-1 | TRBV28 | TGTGCCAGCAGTTTGGTGGCTAGCGGGAGTAGGAATGAGCAGTTCTTC | CASSLVASGSRNEQFF
- | few | 13 | TRBJ1-1 | TRBV19 | TGTGCCAGTAGTCAGGGGTGGAACACTGAAGCTTTCTTT | CASSQGWNTEAFF
- | - | 13 | TRBJ1-1 | TRBV5-6 | TGTGCCAGCAGCTTGCAGTCTACAGGAAAAGCTTTCTTT | CASSLQSTGKAFF
TRBD1 | - | 15 | TRBJ1-2 | TRBV18 | TGTGCCAGCTCACTACCGCCCCAACAGGGGTATGGCTACACCTTC | CASSLPPQQGYGYTF
- | - | 12 | TRBJ2-2 | TRBV7-2 | TGTGCCACGAATCGATACACCGGGGAGCTGTTTTTT | CATNRYTGELFF
- | once | 14 | TRBJ2-1 | TRBV19 | TGTGCCAGTAGTATTACAGGGTGGGACAATGAGCAGTTCTTC | CASSITGWDNEQFF
- | - | 12 | TRBJ2-5 | TRBV11-3 | TGTGCCAGCAGCTCCGACCAAGAGACCCAGTACTTC | CASSSDQETQYF
- | - | 15 | TRBJ2-2 | TRBV3-1/TRBV3-2 | TGTGCCAGCAGCCAAGGAGGCCTTAACACCGGGGAGCTGTTTTTT | CASSQGGLNTGELFF
- | - | 16 | TRBJ1-1 | TRBV11-2 | TGTGCCAGCAGCTTAGACGGCAGGCGACTGAACACTGAAGCTTTCTTT | CASSLDGRRLNTEAFF
- | - | 14 | TRBJ1-5 | TRBV7-8 | TGTGCCAGCAGCTTCCGACAGGGCAATCAGCCCCAGCATTTT | CASSFRQGNQPQHF
TRBD1 | - | 15 | TRBJ2-1 | TRBV5-4 | TGTGCCAGCAGCTTGGGGGGGACAGGGGCTAATGAGCAGTTCTTC | CASSLGGTGANEQFF
- | - | 18 | TRBJ2-6 | TRBV19 | TGTGCCAGTAGTATTCGTGCTTTACAGAACTCTGGGGCCAACGTCCTGACTTTC | CASSIRALQNSGANVLTF
- | - | 18 | TRBJ2-1 | TRBV13 | TGTGCCAGCAGCTCCCGCCGTGAGGGGCGGGGCATCTACAATGAGCAGTTCTTC | CASSSRREGRGIYNEQFF
TRBD1 | - | 13 | TRBJ1-6 | TRBV3-1/TRBV3-2 | TGTGCCAGCGGAGGACAGGGTGATTCACCCCTCCACTTT | CASGGQGDSPLHF
- | - | 14 | TRBJ2-3 | TRBV5-1 | TGCGCCAGCAGCTTGGCCGGCCACACAGATACGCAGTATTTT | CASSLAGHTDTQYF
TRBD1 | - | 15 | TRBJ1-6 | TRBV6-5 | TGTGCCAGCAGTTCCCCCCAGGGGGCTAATTCACCCCTCCACTTT | CASSSPQGANSPLHF